Here is one T cell receptor beta chain with its context. Its antigen is undetermined. This record belongs to a study of shared clonotypes between healthy human individuals. Assay execution took place at the deep level. An even split of each subset's genomic DNA across several immunoSEQ plates was performed. Sorted-subset replicate PCR reactions were performed with about 200 ng DNA, corresponding to tens of thousands of T cell genomes. Generated by immunoSEQ multiplex PCR, the TCRdb table keeps only in-frame clones and is missing some. The sample lists around 560,000 clones, approximately 95% occurring once. General study points: Unshared clonotypes carried lower generation probabilities than those common to all four donors.

Naive-designated CD8 cells lacked CD45RO, were positively enriched for CCR7, and omitted terminally differentiated effector memory CD45RA+ cells. Sequenced: naive CD8+ T cells sorted from blood. The clonotype was recovered from a woman aged 25 to 39 in good health.

CDR3 residues: CATQQAPYEQYF. The CDR3 DNA sequence: TGTGCCACCCAACAGGCTCCTTACGAGCAGTACTTC. This sequence joins TRBV10-3 and TRBJ2-7; a possible D gene is TRBD1 (5 bases). Germline V lookup: CDR1 ENHRY, CDR2 SYGVKD. The V gene lost 10 bases and the J gene lost 4 bases, with 14 bases spanning the gap. The CDR3 is 12 residues long.